The next 21 T cell receptor beta chains were all read from a single sample in a study of T cell changes during pregnancy in multiple sclerosis. TCRdb's table, derived via immunoSEQ multiplex PCR, lists solely in-frame clones and lacks some. The table includes about 80,000 clones, 85% to 95% detected once. The source material was CD4+ T cells from peripheral blood mononuclear cells, sampled before pregnancy. The source is a female donor with multiple sclerosis, enrolled in a pregnancy study.

The chain recombines TRBV2 with TRBJ1-1, with 8 bases identical to TRBD1. Germline V gives CDR1 SNHLY, CDR2 FYNNEI. The ends lost 6 bases at V and 2 bases at J; junction bases unmatched: 2. The CDR3 is made up of 13 amino acids. CDR3 residues: CASRGTGNTEAFF. CDR3 sequence (DNA): TGTGCCAGCAGAGGGACAGGTAACACTGAAGCTTTCTTT.

The chain links TRBV5-5 to TRBJ1-2; D is perhaps TRBD1 (6 bases). Germline CDR1 is SGHKS and CDR2 is YYEKEE (reference sequence). V lost 4 bases and J 5 bases, leaving 15 bases between the germline ends. The CDR3 spans 14 residues. CDR3 sequence (DNA): TGTGCCAGCAGCCCTTGGACAGCGCGTTATGGCTACACCTTC. This gives the protein CASSPWTARYGYTF. The full variable domain, with the rest looked up from reference TRBV5-5 and TRBJ1-2, is DAGVTQSPTHLIKTRGQQVTLRCSPISGHKSVSWYQQVLGQGPQFIFQYYEKEERGRGNFPDRFSARQFPNYSSELNVNALLLGDSALYLCASSPWTARYGYTFGSGTRLTVV.

This chain uses TRBV28 with TRBJ1-2; perhaps TRBD1 as D (5 bases). CDR3 length equals 17 residues. The germline V and J ends were trimmed by 5 bases and 7 bases, with 26 bases remaining between them. Per the germline V gene, CDR1 is MDHEN and CDR2 is SYDVKM. CDR3: CASSPPLGVGGMGGYTF. DNA for the CDR3: TGTGCCAGCAGTCCACCGTTGGGGGTGGGGGGAATGGGTGGCTACACCTTC.

A few counts support this clone. The chain employs TRBV19 and TRBJ1-2; D gene unclear. The V and J ends lost 4 bases and 5 bases respectively, with 14 bases between them. The length of the CDR3 is 14 residues. CDR1 is LNHDA and CDR2 is SQIVND in the germline V gene (reference sequence). CDR3 sequence (DNA): TGTGCCAGTAGTACCACGTACGCGGGGTATGGCTACACCTTC. It translates to CASSTTYAGYGYTF.

The sample holds one count of this clone. The rearrangement links TRBV7-6 to TRBJ1-6, with D unclear. This CDR3 is built from 13 residues. Looked up from germline, CDR1 is SGHVS and CDR2 is FNYEAQ. Trimming stripped 1 base from V and 9 bases from J, with 7 bases between. CDR3 protein: CASSLVEGSPLHF. The CDR3 coding sequence is TGTGCCAGCAGCTTAGTAGAGGGTTCACCCCTCCACTTT.

The chain couples TRBV7-9 to TRBJ2-1, with 9 bases aligning to TRBD2. CDR3 length equals 15 residues. V was pared by 6 bases and J by 6 bases, with 9 bases of the junction left unmatched. Germline V lookup: CDR1 SEHNR, CDR2 FQNEAQ (reference sequence). The CDR3 spells CASSEIAGVANEQFF. DNA for the CDR3: TGTGCCAGCAGTGAGATAGCGGGGGTCGCCAATGAGCAGTTCTTC. Based on the CDR3 plus reference TRBV7-9 and TRBJ2-1, the full variable domain is DTGVSQNPRHKITKRGQNVTFRCDPISEHNRLYWYRQTLGQGPEFLTYFQNEAQLEKSRLLSDRFSAERPKGSFSTLEIQRTEQGDSAMYLCASSEIAGVANEQFFGPGTRLTVL.

The sample holds one count of this clone. This rearrangement joins TRBV5-4 to TRBJ1-2; 12 bases are a match to TRBD1. The V and J ends lost 1 base and 7 bases, in that order; junction bases with no gene match: 14. Per the germline V gene, CDR1 is SGHNT and CDR2 is YYREEE (reference sequence). The CDR3 is made up of 18 amino acids. CDR3 DNA: TGTGCCAGCAGCTTGTATGGGACAGGGGGCTCCCTTCCGGCTGGCTACACCTTC. Encoded protein: CASSLYGTGGSLPAGYTF.

The chain couples TRBV21-1 to TRBJ2-7; TRBD1 was called by the table and not checked on the DNA. TRBV21-1 is termed a pseudogene. The CDR3 has 13 residues. Written as DNA, the CDR3 is TGTGCCAGCAGATCCATATACACCTACGAGCAGTACTTC. It yields the protein CASRSIYTYEQYF.

The chain is built from TRBV5-1 and TRBJ1-2; 8 bases are a match to TRBD1. Germline trimming cut 4 bases from V and 4 bases from J; bases unmatched to any gene: 6. Germline-derived CDR1 and CDR2 are SGHRS and YFSETQ. CDR3 length equals 14 residues. This CDR3 is CASSTDRVTYGYTF. CDR3 nucleotides: TGCGCCAGCAGCACGGACAGGGTAACCTATGGCTACACCTTC.

J is TRBJ1-5 and V is TRBV4-1; D is ambiguous. The CDR3 contains 14 residues. The germline CDR1 and CDR2 sequences are MGHRA and YSYEKL. The ends were cut back, 0 bases at V and 9 bases at J, with 12 bases in the middle. The DNA for the CDR3 is TGCGCCAGCAGCCAAGAAGAGGGAGTTAGGCCCCAGCATTTT. Translated, it gives CASSQEEGVRPQHF.

V is TRBV28 and J is TRBJ2-5, with a tentative D call TRBD2 (7 bases). Trimming removed 2 bases at V and 5 bases at J, with 15 bases between. This CDR3 spans 15 amino acids. Germline values: CDR1 MDHEN, CDR2 SYDVKM. The CDR3 DNA is TGTGCCAGCAGTTTAGTTCAGGGGCGGGGGGAGACCCAGTACTTC. Protein product: CASSLVQGRGETQYF.

The rearrangement uses TRBV2 and TRBJ1-5, with D possibly TRBD1 on 6 matching bases. The CDR3 length is 15 residues. CDR1 and CDR2 from the germline V gene are SNHLY and FYNNEI. Trimming cost V 6 bases and J 5 bases, with 17 bases left between them. CDR3 region: CASSLGQSSHQPQHF. The CDR3 nucleotides are TGTGCCAGCAGCCTGGGACAATCCTCCCATCAGCCCCAGCATTTT.

V gene TRBV5-1 combines with J gene TRBJ2-1, with TRBD1 matching 7 bases. Germline V CDR1 and CDR2: SGHRS, YFSETQ. V shed 3 bases, J shed 2 bases, and the junction held 8 bases outside the gene matches. This CDR3 is 16 amino acids long. In DNA form, the CDR3 reads TGCGCCAGCAGCTCCATACAGGGGCCTGCCTACAATGAGCAGTTCTTC. It encodes CASSSIQGPAYNEQFF.

V and J are TRBV18 and TRBJ1-6; D gene uncertain. With 5 bases removed from V and 4 bases from J, the gap between germline ends came to 12 bases. The CDR3 spans 15 residues. Germline CDR1 reads KGHSH; CDR2 reads LQKENI. CDR3 coding DNA: TGTGCCAGCTCAACCTTTGGGGAGTATAATTCACCCCTCCACTTT. This sequence encodes CASSTFGEYNSPLHF.

The J gene is TRBJ1-3, the V gene TRBV6-1, with D hard to call. Trimming stripped 4 bases from V and 0 bases from J, with 7 bases between. The CDR3 sequence is 14 residues long. Germline CDR1 and CDR2: MNHNS and SASEGT. The DNA for the CDR3 is TGTGCCAGCAGTGCCGGGAGCTCTGGAAACACCATATATTTT. Translation: CASSAGSSGNTIYF.

The chain uses TRBV10-3 and TRBJ1-1; TRBD1 matches 10 bases. The CDR3 runs 13 residues. V trimming: 9 bases; J trimming: 2 bases; junction bases outside the gene matches: 3. Germline V gene lookup returns CDR1 ENHRY and CDR2 SYGVKD. CDR3 in DNA: TGTGCCATAAGGGACAGGGGTAACACTGAAGCTTTCTTT. Protein: CAIRDRGNTEAFF.

The CDR3 DNA follows: TGTGCCACCAGCAACGAGGAGACCCAGTACTTC. This translates into CATSNEETQYF. The chain recombines TRBV15 with TRBJ2-5; no definite D call. The CDR3 length is 11 residues. Trimming took off 4 bases at V and 5 bases at J, with 5 bases between the two ends. Per the germline V gene, CDR1 is LNHNV and CDR2 is YYDKDF (reference sequence).

The chain carries TRBV4-1 and TRBJ1-1; weak D call: TRBD1 (5 bases). The V gene lost 0 bases and the J gene lost 1 base, with 6 bases spanning the gap. The CDR3 sequence is 14 residues long. Germline lookup yields CDR1 MGHRA and CDR2 YSYEKL. The CDR3: CASSQDDRNTEAFF. In nucleotides, the CDR3 is TGCGCCAGCAGCCAAGACGACAGGAACACTGAAGCTTTCTTT.

This clone was seen a few times. The V call is TRBV5-1, the J call TRBJ1-1, with D perhaps TRBD1 (6 bases). The CDR3 extends over 16 amino acids. Germline V lookup: CDR1 SGHRS, CDR2 YFSETQ. Trimming pared 0 bases from V and 1 base from J, leaving 13 bases between. The CDR3 region is CASSLGPGVGNTEAFF. The CDR3 DNA reads TGCGCCAGCAGCTTGGGGCCAGGGGTTGGGAACACTGAAGCTTTCTTT.

The chain joins TRBV30 to TRBJ2-1; 7 positions agree with TRBD2. The V gene's germline CDR1 is GTSNPN and CDR2 SVGIG (reference sequence). The trim removed 0 bases at V and 8 bases at J, leaving 19 bases unmatched. The CDR3 loop spans 18 amino acids. For the CDR3, the DNA is TGTGCCTGGAGTGTAAAGTCCGGACTAGTTGGGGGTTGGGATGAGCAGTTCTTC. It codes for CAWSVKSGLVGGWDEQFF.

The chain couples TRBV7-8 to TRBJ2-4; 13 bases are a match to TRBD2. Germline loops: CDR1 SGHVS, CDR2 FQNEAQ. CDR3 length equals 18 residues. With 4 bases clipped from V and 0 bases from J, the junction kept 6 bases outside the gene matches. In nucleotides, the CDR3 is TGTGCCAGCAGCTCCGGACTAGCGGGGGTACTAGCCAAAAACATTCAGTACTTC. Its protein product is CASSSGLAGVLAKNIQYF.